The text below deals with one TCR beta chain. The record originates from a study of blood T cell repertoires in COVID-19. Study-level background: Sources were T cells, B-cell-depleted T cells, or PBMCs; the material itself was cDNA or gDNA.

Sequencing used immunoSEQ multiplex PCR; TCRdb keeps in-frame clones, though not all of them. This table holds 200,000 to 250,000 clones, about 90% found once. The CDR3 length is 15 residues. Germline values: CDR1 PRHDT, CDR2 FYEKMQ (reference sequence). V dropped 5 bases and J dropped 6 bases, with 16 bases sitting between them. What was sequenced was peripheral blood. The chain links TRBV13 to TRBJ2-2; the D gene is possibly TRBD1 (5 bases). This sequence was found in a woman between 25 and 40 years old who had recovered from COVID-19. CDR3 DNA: TGTGCCAGCAGCGACCGACAGCTAGGTCCCGGGGAGCTGTTTTTT. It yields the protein CASSDRQLGPGELFF.